Listed here are 15 T cell receptor beta chains from one sample, sequenced in a study of T cells in lung cancer brain metastases. Profiled with immunoSEQ multiplex PCR; TCRdb holds only in-frame clones, not every one. The sample contains 4,500 to 5,500 clones, about 88% of which appear only once. The sample taken for sequencing was tumor tissue from the primary lung tumor. The origin of the receptors is a woman aged 45 to 65 with non-small cell lung cancer.

This chain joins TRBV6-6 and TRBJ1-5; D remains unclear. V was clipped by 7 bases and J by 1 base, with 11 bases between them. Germline V lookup: CDR1 MNHNY, CDR2 SVGAGI (reference sequence). This CDR3 region has 14 residues. The CDR3 region is CASTYWISNQPQHF. For the CDR3, the DNA is TGTGCCAGCACCTACTGGATAAGCAATCAGCCCCAGCATTTT.

J is TRBJ2-1 and V is TRBV14; TRBD2 is a possible D gene (5 bases). The CDR3 covers 12 residues. Germline V CDR1 and CDR2: SGHDN, FVKESK. Trimming stripped 6 bases from V and 12 bases from J, with 15 bases between. CDR3 loop: CASRASYSGQFF. CDR3 nucleotides: TGTGCCAGCAGGGCCTCGTACAGCGGGCAGTTCTTC. Full variable domain (missing parts from reference TRBV14 and TRBJ2-1): EAGVTQFPSHSVIEKGQTVTLRCDPISGHDNLYWYRRVMGKEIKFLLHFVKESKQDESGMPNNRFLAERTGGTYSTLKVQPAELEDSGVYFCASRASYSGQFFGPGTRLTVL.

The V and J genes are TRBV27 and TRBJ2-7; D is uncertain. The V gene's germline CDR1 is MNHEY and CDR2 SMNVEV (reference sequence). With 2 bases removed from V and 2 bases from J, the gap between germline ends came to 7 bases. CDR3 length equals 13 residues. In nucleotides, the CDR3 is TGTGCCAGCAGTTTACACCCGACCTACGAGCAGTACTTC. Its translation is CASSLHPTYEQYF.

The V and J genes are TRBV7-9 and TRBJ1-3; 7 bases align to TRBD1. Germline-derived CDR1 and CDR2 are SEHNR and FQNEAQ (reference sequence). The CDR3 runs to 13 residues. The ends lost 5 bases at V and 10 bases at J; junction bases unmatched: 8. The CDR3 loop is CASSRGQMWTIYF. The DNA of the CDR3 is TGTGCCAGCAGCCGGGGACAGATGTGGACCATATATTTT.

The chain uses TRBV28 and TRBJ2-1, with D tentatively TRBD2 (5 bases). The germline CDR1 and CDR2 sequences are MDHEN and SYDVKM. V lost 5 bases and J lost 10, with 18 bases in between. The CDR3 has 14 amino acids. The DNA for the CDR3 is TGTGCCAGCAGTAAATCGGGCCTCCGAGGGGAGCAGTTCTTC. Amino acids: CASSKSGLRGEQFF.

The chain links TRBV5-1 to TRBJ1-1; TRBD1 agrees at 7 bases. J was trimmed by 3 bases and V by 0 bases; bases with no gene match: 2. The germline V gene encodes CDR1 SGHRS and CDR2 YFSETQ. The CDR3 is 14 residues long. The CDR3 sequence: CASSLDRGYTEAFF. The CDR3 DNA is TGCGCCAGCAGCTTGGACAGGGGTTACACTGAAGCTTTCTTT. The variable domain in full, with the rest retrieved from reference TRBV5-1 and TRBJ1-1, is KAGVTQTPRYLIKTRGQQVTLSCSPISGHRSVSWYQQTPGQGLQFLFEYFSETQRNKGNFPGRFSGRQFSNSRSEMNVSTLELGDSALYLCASSLDRGYTEAFFGQGTRLTVV.

This chain connects TRBV6-6 to TRBJ2-2, with D possibly matching TRBD2 (5 bases). CDR1 is MNHNY and CDR2 is SVGAGI in the germline V gene (reference sequence). There are 14 residues in the CDR3. V was clipped by 6 bases and J by 4 bases, with 12 bases between them. The CDR3 loop is CASRVFEGTGELFF. As DNA, the CDR3 is TGTGCCAGCAGGGTTTTCGAGGGCACCGGGGAGCTGTTTTTT.

The chain is built from TRBV7-8 and TRBJ2-7; D may be TRBD1 or TRBD2 (5 bases each). This CDR3 is 15 amino acids long. Germline CDR1 is SGHVS and CDR2 is FQNEAQ. V lost 0 bases and J lost 3, with 12 bases in between. DNA for the CDR3: TGTGCCAGCAGCTTAGCAGGGACCTACCACTACGAGCAGTACTTC. Its translation is CASSLAGTYHYEQYF.

The chain carries TRBV5-6 and TRBJ2-5; tentative D call: TRBD1 (6 bases). The CDR3 spans 15 residues. Germline V gene sequence: CDR1 SGHDT, CDR2 YYEEEE. The ends were cut back, 2 bases at V and 4 bases at J, with 15 bases in the middle. The CDR3 loop is CASSLQGRIGETQYF. CDR3 DNA: TGTGCCAGCAGCTTACAGGGTCGGATCGGAGAGACCCAGTACTTC.

The CDR3 DNA follows: TGTGCCAGCAGCTTAGGACAGGTTTTGACCTACGAGCAGTACTTC. As protein: CASSLGQVLTYEQYF. The chain joins TRBV7-9 to TRBJ2-7, with a possible D match to TRBD1 (6 bases). This CDR3 has 15 amino acids. Deletions cut 1 base from V and 2 bases from J, with 12 bases between. Per germline, CDR1 SEHNR and CDR2 FQNEAQ (reference sequence). Full variable domain (missing parts from reference TRBV7-9 and TRBJ2-7): DTGVSQNPRHKITKRGQNVTFRCDPISEHNRLYWYRQTLGQGPEFLTYFQNEAQLEKSRLLSDRFSAERPKGSFSTLEIQRTEQGDSAMYLCASSLGQVLTYEQYFGPGTRLTVT.

This rearrangement joins TRBV6-5 to TRBJ2-2, with D perhaps TRBD2 (5 bases). The germline V gene has CDR1 MNHEY and CDR2 SVGAGI. This CDR3 is built from 15 residues. Trimming shortened V by 6 bases and J by 5 bases, and 16 bases separated the two germline ends. In DNA, the CDR3 is TGTGCCAGCAGCCCGACTACCGTAGGAACCGGGGAGCTGTTTTTT. This gives the protein CASSPTTVGTGELFF.

The chain couples TRBV30 to TRBJ2-4; TRBD1 agrees at 9 bases. The CDR3 consists of 13 residues. V trimming: 0 bases; J trimming: 7 bases; junction bases outside the gene matches: 1. Germline assignment: CDR1 GTSNPN and CDR2 SVGIG (reference sequence). CDR3 bases: TGTGCCTGGAGTGTACAGGGGGCGAACATTCAGTACTTC. Protein product: CAWSVQGANIQYF.

This chain connects TRBV19 to TRBJ2-5, with D possibly matching TRBD2 (5 bases). Germline CDR1 and CDR2: LNHDA and SQIVND (reference sequence). Trimming removed 7 bases at V and 4 bases at J, with 16 bases between. The CDR3 has 14 amino acids. CDR3 nucleotide sequence: TGTGCCAGTACACCCGGGGTTGCCACAGAGACCCAGTACTTC. This sequence encodes CASTPGVATETQYF. Complete variable domain (other parts from reference TRBV19 and TRBJ2-5): DGGITQSPKYLFRKEGQNVTLSCEQNLNHDAMYWYRQDPGQGLRLIYYSQIVNDFQKGDIAEGYSVSREKKESFPLTVTSAQKNPTAFYLCASTPGVATETQYFGPGTRLLVL.

The chain links TRBV5-5 to TRBJ2-3; 8 bases are a match to TRBD2. The V and J ends lost 4 bases and 4 bases, in that order; junction bases with no gene match: 11. Germline V gene sequence: CDR1 SGHKS, CDR2 YYEKEE (reference sequence). The CDR3 runs 16 residues. CDR3 in amino acids: CASSLSGGGFADTQYF. The CDR3, as DNA: TGTGCCAGCAGCCTCTCCGGGGGGGGGTTTGCAGATACGCAGTATTTT.

This clone has more than one count but fewer than ten. The chain has TRBV25-1 and TRBJ2-1; 9 bases line up with TRBD1. CDR3 length: 15 residues. After removal of 8 bases from V and 4 bases from J, the junction contained 9 bases not matched to a gene. Germline values: CDR1 MGHDK, CDR2 SYGVNS. The DNA for the CDR3 is TGTGCCAGCGGAGGCCGGGACAGGGATTACAATGAGCAGTTCTTC. Protein product: CASGGRDRDYNEQFF. Based on the CDR3 plus reference TRBV25-1 and TRBJ2-1, the full variable domain is EADIYQTPRYLVIGTGKKITLECSQTMGHDKMYWYQQDPGMELHLIHYSYGVNSTEKGDLSSESTVSRIRTEHFPLTLESARPSHTSQYLCASGGRDRDYNEQFFGPGTRLTVL.